A selection of T cell receptor beta chains follows, all from one sample in a study of OX40 agonist ivuxolimab in advanced cancers. Sequencing used immunoSEQ multiplex PCR; TCRdb keeps in-frame clones, though not all of them. The table includes roughly 60,000 clones, 70% to 90% detected once. Sequenced here: CD4+ or CD8+ T cells sorted from blood, sampled in a trial of the OX40 agonist ivuxolimab. All receptors derive from an adult with an advanced solid tumor such as melanoma, head and neck, liver or kidney cancer. The CDR3 runs from the conserved cysteine through the conserved F or W. Fields, in order: V gene, J gene, CDR3 length, clone size, D gene, CDR3 protein, CDR3 DNA. The D gene is left open where the match is weak. Some rows have no size entry. The others give once, few or many, or a class for an expanded clone.

V gene: TRBV5-1; J gene: TRBJ2-3; CDR3 length: 15; clone size: few; D gene: .; CDR3 protein: CASSQIESSTDTQYF; CDR3 DNA: TGCGCCAGCAGCCAGATAGAGTCTAGCACAGATACGCAGTATTTT
V gene: TRBV28; J gene: TRBJ2-7; CDR3 length: 11; clone size: .; D gene: .; CDR3 protein: CASSLGNEQYF; CDR3 DNA: TGTGCCAGCAGTTTAGGGAACGAGCAGTACTTC
V gene: TRBV5-1; J gene: TRBJ2-1; CDR3 length: 16; clone size: .; D gene: TRBD2; CDR3 protein: CASSFPSGGTYNEQFF; CDR3 DNA: TGCGCCAGCAGCTTCCCTAGCGGAGGCACCTACAATGAGCAGTTCTTC
V gene: TRBV2; J gene: TRBJ1-1; CDR3 length: 13; clone size: few; D gene: .; CDR3 protein: CASSPGRNTEAFF; CDR3 DNA: TGTGCCAGCAGTCCCGGGAGGAACACTGAAGCTTTCTTT
V gene: TRBV5-1; J gene: TRBJ2-5; CDR3 length: 11; clone size: .; D gene: .; CDR3 protein: CASSLDETQYF; CDR3 DNA: TGCGCCAGCAGCTTGGACGAGACCCAGTACTTC
V gene: TRBV18; J gene: TRBJ1-1; CDR3 length: 13; clone size: few; D gene: .; CDR3 protein: CASSREGGEGAFF; CDR3 DNA: TGTGCCAGCTCCCGCGAGGGCGGCGAGGGAGCTTTCTTT
V gene: TRBV6-1; J gene: TRBJ1-4; CDR3 length: 14; clone size: .; D gene: .; CDR3 protein: CASSEGLSNEKLFF; CDR3 DNA: TGTGCCAGCAGTGAAGGGCTATCTAATGAAAAACTGTTTTTT
V gene: TRBV9; J gene: TRBJ2-1; CDR3 length: 15; clone size: .; D gene: .; CDR3 protein: CASSEPRGGDNEQFF; CDR3 DNA: TGTGCCAGCAGCGAACCTAGGGGTGGGGACAATGAGCAGTTCTTC
V gene: TRBV6-5; J gene: TRBJ2-3; CDR3 length: 15; clone size: .; D gene: .; CDR3 protein: CASSLGTQATDTQYF; CDR3 DNA: TGTGCCAGCAGCTTGGGGACCCAGGCAACAGATACGCAGTATTTT
V gene: TRBV30; J gene: TRBJ1-1; CDR3 length: 13; clone size: .; D gene: .; CDR3 protein: CAWVGGLNTEAFF; CDR3 DNA: TGTGCCTGGGTCGGCGGATTAAACACTGAAGCTTTCTTT
V gene: TRBV6-5; J gene: TRBJ1-1; CDR3 length: 16; clone size: .; D gene: TRBD1; CDR3 protein: CASSYGGQGANTEAFF; CDR3 DNA: TGTGCCAGCAGTTACGGAGGACAGGGGGCGAACACTGAAGCTTTCTTT
V gene: TRBV28; J gene: TRBJ2-5; CDR3 length: 14; clone size: .; D gene: .; CDR3 protein: CASSAGSNQETQYF; CDR3 DNA: TGTGCCAGCAGTGCCGGCTCCAACCAAGAGACCCAGTACTTC
V gene: TRBV6-6; J gene: TRBJ1-3; CDR3 length: 14; clone size: .; D gene: TRBD1; CDR3 protein: CASSPGTGKNTIYF; CDR3 DNA: TGTGCCAGCAGCCCCGGGACAGGGAAAAACACCATATATTTT
V gene: TRBV7-3; J gene: TRBJ1-1; CDR3 length: 14; clone size: .; D gene: .; CDR3 protein: CASSLLGGGTEAFF; CDR3 DNA: TGTGCCAGCAGTCTGTTAGGGGGAGGCACTGAAGCTTTCTTT
V gene: TRBV7-3; J gene: TRBJ1-2; CDR3 length: 14; clone size: .; D gene: TRBD1; CDR3 protein: CASSPNTGGGHYTF; CDR3 DNA: TGTGCCAGCAGCCCAAACACAGGGGGCGGCCACTACACCTTC
V gene: TRBV4-1; J gene: TRBJ2-4; CDR3 length: 17; clone size: .; D gene: TRBD2; CDR3 protein: CASSQGVLAGAKNIQYF; CDR3 DNA: TGCGCCAGCAGCCAAGGGGTCCTAGCGGGAGCCAAAAACATTCAGTACTTC
V gene: TRBV6-4; J gene: TRBJ1-2; CDR3 length: 15; clone size: .; D gene: .; CDR3 protein: CASSPTGHNNYGYTF; CDR3 DNA: TGTGCCAGCAGTCCAACGGGACACAATAACTATGGCTACACCTTC
V gene: TRBV6-4; J gene: TRBJ1-1; CDR3 length: 14; clone size: .; D gene: TRBD1; CDR3 protein: CASSDWAGGTEAFF; CDR3 DNA: TGTGCCAGCAGTGACTGGGCAGGGGGCACTGAAGCTTTCTTT
V gene: TRBV9; J gene: TRBJ2-7; CDR3 length: 14; clone size: .; D gene: TRBD2; CDR3 protein: CASSKGLAGREQYF; CDR3 DNA: TGTGCCAGCAGCAAGGGACTAGCGGGAAGGGAGCAGTACTTC
V gene: TRBV5-1; J gene: TRBJ2-2; CDR3 length: 15; clone size: few; D gene: .; CDR3 protein: CASSLVVSGSGELFF; CDR3 DNA: TGCGCCAGCAGCTTGGTCGTGTCAGGGTCCGGGGAGCTGTTTTTT
V gene: TRBV5-1; J gene: TRBJ1-2; CDR3 length: 15; clone size: .; D gene: .; CDR3 protein: CASSLWSGGNYGYTF; CDR3 DNA: TGCGCCAGCAGCTTGTGGTCCGGTGGGAACTATGGCTACACCTTC
V gene: TRBV18; J gene: TRBJ2-7; CDR3 length: 12; clone size: .; D gene: TRBD1; CDR3 protein: CASSLRDREQYF; CDR3 DNA: TGTGCCAGCTCACTACGGGACAGGGAGCAGTACTTC
V gene: TRBV7-3; J gene: TRBJ2-5; CDR3 length: 15; clone size: .; D gene: TRBD2; CDR3 protein: CASSLTATSGETQYF; CDR3 DNA: TGTGCCAGCAGCTTAACTGCTACTAGCGGTGAGACCCAGTACTTC